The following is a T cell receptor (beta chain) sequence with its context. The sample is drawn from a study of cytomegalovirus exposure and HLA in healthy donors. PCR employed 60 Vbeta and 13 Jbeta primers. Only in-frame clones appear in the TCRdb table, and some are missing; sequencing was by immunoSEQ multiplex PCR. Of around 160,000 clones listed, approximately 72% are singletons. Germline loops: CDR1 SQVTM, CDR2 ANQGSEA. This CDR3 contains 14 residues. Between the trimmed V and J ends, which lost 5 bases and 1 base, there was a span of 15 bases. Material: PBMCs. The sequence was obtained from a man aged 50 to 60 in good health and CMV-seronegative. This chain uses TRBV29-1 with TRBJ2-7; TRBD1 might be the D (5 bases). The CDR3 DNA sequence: TGCAGCGTTACCACCAGGGCCCGATCCTACGAGCAGTACTTC. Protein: CSVTTRARSYEQYF.